Sequencing of this T cell receptor beta chain was carried out in a study of identical twins. General study findings and limits: Alpha sequences out of frame and shared by twins had excess low generation probability.

TCRdb reanalysed the 5' RACE reads using MiXCR and keeps one entry per CDR3 protein. The profile covers hundreds of thousands of distinct CDR3 sequences, with about 8.3% appearing a single time and less than 2.5% taken by the ten largest. Germline CDR1 is LGHDT and CDR2 is YNNKEL (reference sequence). This CDR3 spans 14 amino acids. V lost 8 bases and J lost 8, with 19 bases in between. This clonotype occurred many times. The antigen is not known. The data also belong to a second study, concerning yellow fever vaccine responses in identical twins.

The chain combines TRBV3-1 with TRBJ2-1; D possibly matches TRBD1 or TRBD2 (5 bases each). The sequence came from a woman aged 18-29 years in good health. Specimen: memory (CD45RO+) T cells sorted from blood. The CDR3 DNA follows: TGTGCCAGCTCAAGGAGAGGGCCGGGACATGAGCAGTTCTTC. Encoded protein: CASSRRGPGHEQFF.